Reported below is one TCR beta chain. This entry comes from a study of tumor and adjacent non-tumor tissue in lung cancer. The template was RNA from unsorted bulk tissue. This non-tumor lung sample came from over 3 cm beyond the tumor edge. TCRbeta libraries were built with three rounds of nested PCR, modified from ARM-PCR. One entry per CDR3 protein, called by TCRdb with MiXCR from the multiplex PCR reads. This table has about 67,000 distinct CDR3 sequences, under 80% appearing once. The CDR3 totals 14 residues. Trimming pared 8 bases from V and 14 bases from J, leaving 27 bases between. Germline CDR1 and CDR2: SGHAT and FQDESV (reference sequence).

This sequence was found in a man aged 60 to 69 with non-small cell lung cancer. V and J are TRBV11-1 and TRBJ2-5; no firm D call. Sample: distant non-tumor lung tissue. The CDR3 sequence: CASDKDTYQETQYF. The CDR3 coding sequence is TGTGCCAGCGACAAAGACACGTACCAAGAGACTCAATACTTC.